The 32 T cell receptor beta chains given below trace back to one sample, sequenced in a study of blood T cell repertoires in COVID-19. The table came from immunoSEQ multiplex PCR; TCRdb's copy has only in-frame clones and leaves some out. The table records 110,000 or so clones, nearly 90% of them present only once. The sequenced sample was peripheral blood. The receptors come from a woman between 65 and 79 years old who had recovered from COVID-19.

This chain connects TRBV18 to TRBJ1-2; no firm D call. The CDR3 consists of 16 residues. CDR1 is KGHSH, CDR2 LQKENI, per germline. V was shortened by 3 bases and J by 4 bases, with 18 bases between the two germline ends. CDR3 region: CASSPVRAEELYGYTF. The CDR3 DNA is TGTGCCAGCTCACCGGTAAGAGCTGAAGAACTCTATGGCTACACCTTC.

This clone was detected once. The gene calls are TRBV18 and TRBJ1-3; D call uncertain. Trimming left V 8 bases short and J 4 bases short, with 18 bases between. There are 15 residues in the CDR3. The germline V gene has CDR1 KGHSH and CDR2 LQKENI. DNA of the CDR3: TGTGCCAGCCCCGGGAAGAGTCTTGAAGGAAACACCATATATTTT. It specifies CASPGKSLEGNTIYF. Variable domain in full (rest from reference TRBV18 and TRBJ1-3): NAGVMQNPRHLVRRRGQEARLRCSPMKGHSHVYWYRQLPEEGLKFMVYLQKENIIDESGMPKERFSAEFPKEGPSILRIQQVVRGDSAAYFCASPGKSLEGNTIYFGEGSWLTVV.

V is TRBV7-8 and J is TRBJ1-1; D is perhaps TRBD1 (5 bases). The ends were cut back, 4 bases at V and 5 bases at J, with 17 bases in the middle. Germline CDR1 and CDR2: SGHVS and FQNEAQ. The CDR3 sequence is 15 residues long. CDR3 nucleotides: TGTGCCAGCAGCTCTGACAGTGGAGCGAGGACTGAAGCTTTCTTT. Translation gives CASSSDSGARTEAFF.

The V gene is TRBV7-9, the J gene TRBJ2-5; 8 bases agree with TRBD1. CDR1 and CDR2 (germline): SEHNR, FQNEAQ (reference sequence). This CDR3 spans 17 amino acids. Germline trimming cut 0 bases from V and 5 bases from J; bases unmatched to any gene: 11. As DNA, the CDR3 is TGTGCCAGCAGCTTAGCTAGTACGACAGGGGTAAGGGAGACCCAGTACTTC. It specifies CASSLASTTGVRETQYF.

V is TRBV4-2 and J is TRBJ2-7; D not certain. The CDR3 consists of 13 residues. CDR1 is LGHNA, CDR2 YNFKEQ, per germline. V lost 3 bases and J 6 bases, leaving 12 bases between the germline ends. As DNA, the CDR3 is TGTGCCAGCAGCCAGGAGCTAGGAGCCGAGCAGTACTTC. This codes for CASSQELGAEQYF.

The V gene is TRBV10-3, the J gene TRBJ1-1; D remains unclear. V was cut by 6 bases and J by 5 bases, with 10 bases left in between. Germline lookup yields CDR1 ENHRY and CDR2 SYGVKD. The CDR3 loop spans 12 amino acids. The CDR3 sequence is CAISRLRTEAFF. The CDR3 DNA is TGTGCCATCAGCCGACTGCGGACTGAAGCTTTCTTT.

The chain links TRBV6-6 to TRBJ2-1, with 8 bases matching TRBD1. With 5 bases clipped from V and 2 bases from J, the junction kept 5 bases outside the gene matches. CDR1 is MNHNY and CDR2 is SVGAGI in the germline V gene (reference sequence). The CDR3 contains 15 residues. CDR3 sequence (DNA): TGTGCCAGCAGTCCCAGGACAGGGACCTACAATGAGCAGTTCTTC. Protein product: CASSPRTGTYNEQFF.

The V and J genes are TRBV18 and TRBJ1-2; D possibly corresponds to TRBD1 (6 bases). V was clipped by 6 bases and J by 4 bases, with 15 bases between them. The germline V gene has CDR1 KGHSH and CDR2 LQKENI. The CDR3 is 14 amino acids. The chain's CDR3 is CASSPGGLGYGYTF. The CDR3 DNA reads as TGTGCCAGCTCCCCGGGGGGGCTCGGCTATGGCTACACCTTC.

A single count supports this clone. Here the CDR3 reads CASTYTRTGELFF. CDR3 DNA sequence: TGTGCCAGCACCTATACTAGAACCGGGGAGCTGTTTTTT. The chain recombines TRBV7-2 with TRBJ2-2, with D tentatively TRBD2 (5 bases). CDR1 is SGHTA, CDR2 FQGNSA, per germline. The germline V and J ends were trimmed by 7 bases and 5 bases, with 11 bases remaining between them. This CDR3 has 13 residues.

The chain uses TRBV6-5 and TRBJ2-5, with TRBD1 matching over 8 bases. The CDR3 length is 15 residues. CDR1 is MNHEY and CDR2 is SVGAGI in the germline V gene. V lost 2 bases to trimming and J lost 5 bases; unmatched junction nucleotides: 7. CDR3 sequence: CASSYRRTGMETQYF. The CDR3 nucleotides read TGTGCCAGCAGTTACAGGAGGACAGGGATGGAGACCCAGTACTTC.

The chain combines TRBV5-1 with TRBJ2-2; TRBD1 matches 7 bases. The CDR3 sequence is 15 residues long. V trimming: 0 bases; J trimming: 8 bases; junction bases outside the gene matches: 7. From germline, CDR1 is SGHRS and CDR2 YFSETQ. The CDR3 sequence is CASSLETTGRGELFF. In DNA, the CDR3 is TGCGCCAGCAGCTTGGAGACGACAGGGCGAGGGGAGCTGTTTTTT.

The V call is TRBV27, the J call TRBJ1-3, with D unclear. From germline, CDR1 is MNHEY and CDR2 SMNVEV (reference sequence). The CDR3 spans 16 residues. Trimming shortened V by 6 bases and J by 1 base, and 16 bases separated the two germline ends. CDR3 in DNA: TGTGCCAGCAGCCCAGGAGGACTGACGTCTGGAAACACCATATATTTT. This encodes CASSPGGLTSGNTIYF.

V and J are TRBV11-2 and TRBJ1-3; 7 nucleotides line up with TRBD1. This CDR3 spans 14 amino acids. Germline CDR1 SGHAT, CDR2 FQNNGV. Trimming at V came to 4 bases and at J to 2 bases, leaving 2 bases not matched to a gene. The CDR3 sequence: CASSSQGAGNTIYF. CDR3 DNA sequence: TGTGCCAGCAGCTCTCAGGGGGCTGGAAACACCATATATTTT.

CDR3 bases: TGCGCCAGCAGCCGAGACAGGGCGGGACAGCCCCAGCATTTT. The encoded protein is CASSRDRAGQPQHF. The chain employs TRBV4-3 and TRBJ1-5; 7 bases line up with TRBD1. The CDR3 has 14 amino acids. V trimming: 4 bases; J trimming: 7 bases; junction bases outside the gene matches: 7. Germline CDR1 is LGHNA and CDR2 is YSLEER.

A single count supports this clone. The chain carries TRBV7-9 and TRBJ2-7, with 7 nucleotides matching TRBD2. The length of the CDR3 is 13 residues. Trimming removed 3 bases from V and 3 bases from J; junction bases left unmatched: 2. Germline values: CDR1 SEHNR, CDR2 FQNEAQ (reference sequence). The CDR3 reads CASSLGGNYEQYF. CDR3 sequence (DNA): TGTGCCAGCAGCTTGGGAGGGAACTACGAGCAGTACTTC.

V and J are TRBV19 and TRBJ2-1; D uncertain. Trimming stripped 2 bases from V and 0 bases from J, with 8 bases between. From germline, CDR1 is LNHDA and CDR2 SQIVND (reference sequence). CDR3 size: 15 residues. In DNA, the CDR3 is TGTGCCAGTAGTATACAGTCAGGCTCCTACAATGAGCAGTTCTTC. Translated: CASSIQSGSYNEQFF.

This chain's CDR3 is CASSSTTGWETQYF. DNA of the CDR3: TGTGCCAGCAGCTCCACGACAGGTTGGGAGACCCAGTACTTC. This sequence joins TRBV5-4 and TRBJ2-5, with D possibly matching TRBD1 (6 bases). The CDR3 spans 14 residues. The V gene lost 3 bases and the J gene lost 5 bases, with 14 bases spanning the gap. Germline CDR1 and CDR2: SGHNT and YYREEE (reference sequence).

V and J are TRBV27 and TRBJ2-1; D is possibly TRBD1 (5 bases). The V end was cut by 2 bases, the J end by 2 bases, with 13 bases between. Germline V gene data show CDR1 as MNHEY and CDR2 as SMNVEV (reference sequence). The CDR3 length is 16 residues. CDR3 region: CASSLVGQTPYNEQFF. The CDR3 DNA is TGTGCCAGCAGTTTAGTGGGGCAGACACCCTACAATGAGCAGTTCTTC.

This clone was seen only once. CDR3 sequence (DNA): TGTGCCACCAGCGGTACGGGGTGGTCGGGGAATGAGCAGTTCTTC. Protein sequence: CATSGTGWSGNEQFF. This chain links TRBV15 with TRBJ2-1; D is possibly TRBD2 (5 bases). The germline V gene has CDR1 LNHNV and CDR2 YYDKDF (reference sequence). V lost 5 bases and J 7 bases, leaving 18 bases between the germline ends. The length of the CDR3 is 15 residues.

The rearrangement joins TRBV29-1 to TRBJ1-4; 10 bases map to TRBD1. With 5 bases clipped from V and 7 bases from J, the junction kept 10 bases outside the gene matches. Germline CDR1 is SQVTM and CDR2 is ANQGSEA. This CDR3 is built from 15 residues. This CDR3 reads CSVPGQGGGVEKLFF. The CDR3 nucleotides are TGCAGCGTTCCCGGACAGGGGGGTGGTGTTGAAAAACTGTTTTTT.

The gene calls are TRBV4-1 and TRBJ1-2; D gene ambiguous. V was clipped by 1 base and J by 0 bases, with 9 bases between them. CDR3 length: 15 residues. Germline V gene lookup returns CDR1 MGHRA and CDR2 YSYEKL. The CDR3 DNA is TGCGCCAGCAGCCAAGTCTCCGGGACTAACTATGGCTACACCTTC. This encodes CASSQVSGTNYGYTF.

This chain uses TRBV28 with TRBJ2-5; D might be TRBD2 (5 bases). The CDR3 runs to 15 residues. Germline CDR1 MDHEN, CDR2 SYDVKM. Trimming shortened V by 0 bases and J by 5 bases, and 13 bases separated the two germline ends. The CDR3 reads CASSLWSGGRETQYF. In nucleotides, the CDR3 is TGTGCCAGCAGTTTATGGTCAGGAGGAAGGGAGACCCAGTACTTC.

V usage is TRBV6-5 and J usage is TRBJ2-1; TRBD2 agrees at 14 bases. The V segment lost 1 base and the J segment 7 bases; nucleotides outside the gene matches: 3. CDR3 length: 16 amino acids. Germline assignment: CDR1 MNHEY and CDR2 SVGAGI. This chain's CDR3 is CASSYWGLAGENEQFF. The DNA of the CDR3 is TGTGCCAGCAGTTACTGGGGACTAGCGGGAGAGAATGAGCAGTTCTTC.

The CDR3 region is CASSQGRGGASYTF. The CDR3, as DNA: TGTGCCAGCAGCCAAGGGAGGGGGGGCGCGAGCTACACCTTC. This chain connects TRBV3-1 (or the pseudogene TRBV3-2) to TRBJ1-2; tentative D call: TRBD1 (6 bases). Germline lookup yields CDR1 LGHDT and CDR2 YNNKEL (reference sequence). The CDR3 is 14 residues long. The germline V and J ends were trimmed by 1 base and 9 bases, with 15 bases remaining between them.

This chain links TRBV7-3 with TRBJ2-5; 7 bases align to TRBD2. Germline assignment: CDR1 SGHTA and CDR2 FQGTGA. The CDR3 consists of 14 residues. The junction had 5 bases not matched to a gene; V was cut back by 3 bases and J by 4 bases. CDR3 coding DNA: TGTGCCAGCAGCTTCGCGGGAGTGGGAGAGACCCAGTACTTC. Protein: CASSFAGVGETQYF.

The chain carries TRBV30 and TRBJ2-3; 9 nucleotides match TRBD1. Trimming cost V 6 bases and J 1 base; bases outside gene matches: 8. Germline V gene sequence: CDR1 GTSNPN, CDR2 SVGIG (reference sequence). The CDR3 is 15 amino acids. The DNA of the CDR3 is TGTGCCTGTAGGATCTGGGACAGGGGCACAGATACGCAGTATTTT. Encoded protein: CACRIWDRGTDTQYF.

This clone has just one count. This chain joins TRBV7-2 and TRBJ2-2; tentative D call: TRBD2 (6 bases). The germline CDR1 and CDR2 sequences are SGHTA and FQGNSA. Trimming took 1 base from V and 1 from J, leaving 7 bases between them. This CDR3 is 15 amino acids long. The CDR3 loop is CASSLGRGNTGELFF. The CDR3 region has the DNA TGTGCCAGCAGCTTAGGGCGGGGGAACACCGGGGAGCTGTTTTTT.

The chain is built from TRBV3-1 (or the pseudogene TRBV3-2) and TRBJ2-7; 11 nucleotides line up with TRBD2. This CDR3 spans 19 amino acids. J was trimmed by 5 bases and V by 1 base; bases with no gene match: 16. From germline, CDR1 is LGHDT and CDR2 YNNKEL (reference sequence). The CDR3 bases are TGTGCCAGCAGCCAAGCCAGAGGTAGCGGGGGGGCCAGGGAAAACGAGCAGTACTTC. This gives the protein CASSQARGSGGARENEQYF.

The rearrangement links TRBV5-8 to TRBJ1-2, with D hard to call. Looked up from germline, CDR1 is SGHTS and CDR2 is YDEGEE. The V gene lost 0 bases and the J gene lost 4 bases, with 7 bases spanning the gap. The CDR3 has 13 amino acids. CDR3 protein: CASSLATSYGYTF. CDR3 bases: TGTGCCAGCAGCTTGGCGACAAGCTATGGCTACACCTTC.

The chain recombines TRBV7-6 with TRBJ2-1; D gene ambiguous. Looked up from germline, CDR1 is SGHVS and CDR2 is FNYEAQ. Trimming stripped 4 bases from V and 0 bases from J, with 13 bases between. The CDR3 loop spans 16 amino acids. Here the CDR3 reads CASSSSVISSYNEQFF. CDR3 nucleotides: TGTGCCAGCAGCTCTTCAGTGATAAGCTCCTACAATGAGCAGTTCTTC.

CDR3 nucleotide sequence: TGTGCCAGTTCCGTCGGACTACCAGTTGGCGAGCAGTACTTC. Translation: CASSVGLPVGEQYF. V usage is TRBV7-2 and J usage is TRBJ2-7, with a weak D call TRBD2 (6 bases). The V end lost 9 bases, the J end lost 6 bases, and 21 bases lay between the germline ends. The CDR3 contains 14 residues. Germline V gene lookup returns CDR1 SGHTA and CDR2 FQGNSA.

J is TRBJ2-3 and V is TRBV28, with 8 bases fitting TRBD1. The CDR3 spans 17 residues. Trimming removed 5 bases from V and 5 bases from J; junction bases left unmatched: 15. The germline V gene encodes CDR1 MDHEN and CDR2 SYDVKM. The CDR3 protein is CASSLLSVTGGRDTQYF. The DNA of the CDR3 is TGTGCCAGCAGTCTCCTGTCGGTCACAGGGGGGAGAGATACGCAGTATTTT.